The TCR beta chain described here comes from a study of shared clonotypes between healthy human individuals. The CDR3 has 17 residues. Trimming at V came to 1 base and at J to 7 bases, leaving 11 bases not matched to a gene. In germline, CDR1 is MGHRA, CDR2 YSYEKL. Sequenced by immunoSEQ multiplex PCR; TCRdb stores in-frame clones only, minus some. The data contain 2,500,000 or so clones, around nine tenths of them singletons. The receptor was isolated from a man younger than 35 in good health. The sequenced material came from naive CD4+ T cells sorted from blood. The subset denotes: CD45RA+ positively selected. V and J are TRBV4-1 and TRBJ1-5; TRBD1 aligns across 9 bases. The CDR3 region has the DNA TGCGCCAGCAGCCAAGTAGGTCGGGACAGGGAAGGGCAGCCCCAGCATTTT. This translates into CASSQVGRDREGQPQHF.